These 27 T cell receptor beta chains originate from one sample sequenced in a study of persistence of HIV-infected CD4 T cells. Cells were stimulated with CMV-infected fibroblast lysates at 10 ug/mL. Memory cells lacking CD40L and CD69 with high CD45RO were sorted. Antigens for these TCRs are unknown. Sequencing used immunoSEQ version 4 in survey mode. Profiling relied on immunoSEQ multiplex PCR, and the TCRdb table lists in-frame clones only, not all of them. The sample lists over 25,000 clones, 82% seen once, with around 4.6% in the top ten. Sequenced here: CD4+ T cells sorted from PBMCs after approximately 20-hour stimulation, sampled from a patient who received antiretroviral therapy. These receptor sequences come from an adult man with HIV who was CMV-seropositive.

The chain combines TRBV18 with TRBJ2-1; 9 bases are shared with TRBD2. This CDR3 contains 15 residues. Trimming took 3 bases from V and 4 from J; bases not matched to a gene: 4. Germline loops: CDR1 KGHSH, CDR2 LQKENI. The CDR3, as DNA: TGTGCCAGCTCACCGGGCGGGGGGGTATACAATGAGCAGTTCTTC. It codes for CASSPGGGVYNEQFF.

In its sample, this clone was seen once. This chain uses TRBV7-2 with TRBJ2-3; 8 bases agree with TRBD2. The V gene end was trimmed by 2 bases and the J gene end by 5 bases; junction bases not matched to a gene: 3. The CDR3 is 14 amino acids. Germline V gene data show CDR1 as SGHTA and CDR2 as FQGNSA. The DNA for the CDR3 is TGTGCCAGCAGCTTACGGGGGGGCCTAGATACGCAGTATTTT. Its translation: CASSLRGGLDTQYF.

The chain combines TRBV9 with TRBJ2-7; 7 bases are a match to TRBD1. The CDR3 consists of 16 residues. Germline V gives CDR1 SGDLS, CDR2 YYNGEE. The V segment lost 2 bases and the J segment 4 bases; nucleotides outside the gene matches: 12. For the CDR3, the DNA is TGTGCCAGCAGCGTCTCCGTGGGGACAGTCTCTTACGAGCAGTACTTC. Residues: CASSVSVGTVSYEQYF.

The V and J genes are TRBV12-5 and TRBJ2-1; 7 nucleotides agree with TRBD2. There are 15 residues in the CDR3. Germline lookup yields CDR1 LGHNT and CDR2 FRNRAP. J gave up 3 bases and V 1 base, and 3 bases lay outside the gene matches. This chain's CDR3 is CASGLEVAGYNEQFF. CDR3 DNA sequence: TGTGCTAGTGGTTTGGAAGTAGCGGGCTACAATGAGCAGTTCTTC.

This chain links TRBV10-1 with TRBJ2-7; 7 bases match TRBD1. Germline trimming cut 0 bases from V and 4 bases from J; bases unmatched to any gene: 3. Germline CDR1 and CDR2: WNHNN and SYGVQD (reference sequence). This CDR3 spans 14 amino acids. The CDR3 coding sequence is TGCGCCAGCAGTGAGTCGGGACAGACATACGAGCAGTACTTC. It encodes CASSESGQTYEQYF.

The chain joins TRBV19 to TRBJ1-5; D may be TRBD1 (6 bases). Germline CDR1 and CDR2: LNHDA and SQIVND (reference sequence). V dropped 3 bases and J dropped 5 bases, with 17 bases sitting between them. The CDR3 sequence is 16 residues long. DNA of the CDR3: TGTGCCAGTAGTATTTGGGGGGCCACCTCATATCAGCCCCAGCATTTT. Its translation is CASSIWGATSYQPQHF.

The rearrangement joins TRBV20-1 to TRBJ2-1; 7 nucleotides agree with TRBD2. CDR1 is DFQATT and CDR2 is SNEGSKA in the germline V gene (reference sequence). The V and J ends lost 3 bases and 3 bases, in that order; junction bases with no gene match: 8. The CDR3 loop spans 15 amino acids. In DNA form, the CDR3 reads TGCAGTGCTAGTTCGCCAAGCGGGGTCTACAATGAGCAGTTCTTC. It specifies CSASSPSGVYNEQFF.

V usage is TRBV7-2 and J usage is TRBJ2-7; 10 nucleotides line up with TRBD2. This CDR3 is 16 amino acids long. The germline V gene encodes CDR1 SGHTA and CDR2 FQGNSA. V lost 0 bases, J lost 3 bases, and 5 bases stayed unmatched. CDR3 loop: CASSLADSGGGYEQYF. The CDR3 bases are TGTGCCAGCAGCTTAGCGGACAGCGGGGGGGGCTACGAGCAGTACTTC.

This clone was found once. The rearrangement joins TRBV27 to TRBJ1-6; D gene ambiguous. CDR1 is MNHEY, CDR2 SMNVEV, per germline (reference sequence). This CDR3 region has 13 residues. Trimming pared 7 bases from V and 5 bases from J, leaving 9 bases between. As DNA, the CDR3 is TGTGCCAGCACGACGGTGAATAATTCACCCCTCCACTTT. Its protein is CASTTVNNSPLHF.

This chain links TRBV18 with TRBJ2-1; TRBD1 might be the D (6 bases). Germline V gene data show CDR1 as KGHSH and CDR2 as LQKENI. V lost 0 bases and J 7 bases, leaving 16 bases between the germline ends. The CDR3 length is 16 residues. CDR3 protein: CASSPPVTGSLNEQFF. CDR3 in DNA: TGTGCCAGCTCACCACCAGTCACAGGGAGTTTGAATGAGCAGTTCTTC.

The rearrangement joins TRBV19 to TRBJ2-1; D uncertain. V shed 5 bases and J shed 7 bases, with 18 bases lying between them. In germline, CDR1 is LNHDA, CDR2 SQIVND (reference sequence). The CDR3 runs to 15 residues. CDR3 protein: CASSEWSGTSNEQFF. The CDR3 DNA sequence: TGTGCCAGTAGTGAGTGGTCGGGTACCTCAAATGAGCAGTTCTTC.

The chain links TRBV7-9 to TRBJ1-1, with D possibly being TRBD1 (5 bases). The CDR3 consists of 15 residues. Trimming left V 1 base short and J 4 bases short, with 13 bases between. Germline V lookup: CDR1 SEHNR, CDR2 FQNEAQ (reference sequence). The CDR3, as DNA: TGTGCCAGCAGCTTAGGGCAGGGAATAGGCACTGAAGCTTTCTTT. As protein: CASSLGQGIGTEAFF. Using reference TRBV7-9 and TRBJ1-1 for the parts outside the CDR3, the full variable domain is DTGVSQNPRHKITKRGQNVTFRCDPISEHNRLYWYRQTLGQGPEFLTYFQNEAQLEKSRLLSDRFSAERPKGSFSTLEIQRTEQGDSAMYLCASSLGQGIGTEAFFGQGTRLTVV.

CDR3 in amino acids: CAITGFLDRGSNYGYTF. CDR3 DNA: TGTGCCATCACCGGGTTCCTGGACAGGGGCTCTAACTATGGCTACACCTTC. This chain joins TRBV10-3 and TRBJ1-2; TRBD1 matches at 9 bases. Germline assignment: CDR1 ENHRY and CDR2 SYGVKD. Trimming took 7 bases from V and 0 from J; bases not matched to a gene: 12. This CDR3 region has 17 residues.

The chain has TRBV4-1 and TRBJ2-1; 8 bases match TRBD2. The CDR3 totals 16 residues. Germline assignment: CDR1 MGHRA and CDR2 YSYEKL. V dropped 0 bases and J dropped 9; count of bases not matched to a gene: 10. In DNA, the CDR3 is TGCGCCAGCAGCCAAGATGGTGGAGCGGGGGAAATTGAGCAGTTCTTC. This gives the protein CASSQDGGAGEIEQFF.

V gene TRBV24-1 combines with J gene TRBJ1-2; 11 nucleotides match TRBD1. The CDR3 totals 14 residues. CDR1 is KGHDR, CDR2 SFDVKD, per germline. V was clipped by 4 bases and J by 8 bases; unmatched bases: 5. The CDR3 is CATSDQDRGLGYTF. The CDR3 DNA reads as TGTGCCACCAGTGACCAGGACAGGGGGCTCGGCTACACCTTC.

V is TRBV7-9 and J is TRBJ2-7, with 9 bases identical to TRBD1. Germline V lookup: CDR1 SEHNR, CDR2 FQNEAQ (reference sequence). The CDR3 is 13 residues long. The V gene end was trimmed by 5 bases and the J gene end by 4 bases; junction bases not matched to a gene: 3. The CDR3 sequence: CASSQQGAYEQYF. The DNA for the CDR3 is TGTGCCAGCAGCCAACAGGGGGCGTACGAGCAGTACTTC.

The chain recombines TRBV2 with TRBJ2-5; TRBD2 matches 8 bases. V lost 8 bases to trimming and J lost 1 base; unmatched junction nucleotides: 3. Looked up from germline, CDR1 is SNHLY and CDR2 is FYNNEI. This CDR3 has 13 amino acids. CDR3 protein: CASSAGAQETQYF. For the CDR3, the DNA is TGTGCCAGCTCAGCGGGGGCCCAAGAGACCCAGTACTTC.

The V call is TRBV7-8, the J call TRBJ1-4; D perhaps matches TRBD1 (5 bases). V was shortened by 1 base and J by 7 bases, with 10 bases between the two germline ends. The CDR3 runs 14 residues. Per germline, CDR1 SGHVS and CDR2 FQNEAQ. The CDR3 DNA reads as TGTGCCAGCAGCTTAGGGGGGGTGGGTGAAAAACTGTTTTTT. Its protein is CASSLGGVGEKLFF.

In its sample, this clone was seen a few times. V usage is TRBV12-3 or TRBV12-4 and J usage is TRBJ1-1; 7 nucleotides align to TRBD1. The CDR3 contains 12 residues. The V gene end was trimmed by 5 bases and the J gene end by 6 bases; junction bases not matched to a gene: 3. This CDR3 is CASSNRGPEAFF. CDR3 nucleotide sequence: TGTGCCAGCAGTAACAGGGGACCTGAAGCTTTCTTT.

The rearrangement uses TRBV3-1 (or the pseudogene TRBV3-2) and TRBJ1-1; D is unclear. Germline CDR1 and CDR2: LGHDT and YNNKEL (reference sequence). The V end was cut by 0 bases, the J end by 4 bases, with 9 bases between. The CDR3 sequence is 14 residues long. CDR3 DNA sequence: TGTGCCAGCAGCCAAGACGCGGCAGCCACTGAAGCTTTCTTT. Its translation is CASSQDAAATEAFF.

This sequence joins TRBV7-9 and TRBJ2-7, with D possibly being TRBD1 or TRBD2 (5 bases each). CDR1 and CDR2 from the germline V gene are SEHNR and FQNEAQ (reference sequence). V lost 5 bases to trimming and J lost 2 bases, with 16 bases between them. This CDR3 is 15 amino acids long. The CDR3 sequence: CASSRFGTMTYEQYF. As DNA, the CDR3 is TGTGCCAGCAGCCGATTCGGGACGATGACCTACGAGCAGTACTTC. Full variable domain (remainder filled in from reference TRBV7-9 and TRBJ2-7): DTGVSQNPRHKITKRGQNVTFRCDPISEHNRLYWYRQTLGQGPEFLTYFQNEAQLEKSRLLSDRFSAERPKGSFSTLEIQRTEQGDSAMYLCASSRFGTMTYEQYFGPGTRLTVT.

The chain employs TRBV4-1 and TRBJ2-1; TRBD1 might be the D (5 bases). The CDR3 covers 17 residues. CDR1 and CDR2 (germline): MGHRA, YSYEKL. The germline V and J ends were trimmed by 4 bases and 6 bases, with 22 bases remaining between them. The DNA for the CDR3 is TGCGCCAGCAGCCCAGAGAGTCTAGGGGCAGGTCGCAATGAGCAGTTCTTC. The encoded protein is CASSPESLGAGRNEQFF.

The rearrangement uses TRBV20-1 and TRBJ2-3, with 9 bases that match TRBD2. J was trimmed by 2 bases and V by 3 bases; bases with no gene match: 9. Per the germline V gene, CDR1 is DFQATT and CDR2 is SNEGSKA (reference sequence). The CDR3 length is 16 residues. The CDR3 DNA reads TGCAGTGCTAGTACACCGGCTAGCGGGGTCACAGATACGCAGTATTTT. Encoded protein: CSASTPASGVTDTQYF.

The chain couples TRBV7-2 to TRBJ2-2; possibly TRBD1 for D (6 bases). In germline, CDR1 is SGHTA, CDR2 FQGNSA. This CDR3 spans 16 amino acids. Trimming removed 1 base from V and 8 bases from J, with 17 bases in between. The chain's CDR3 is CASSLVFTGRGGELFF. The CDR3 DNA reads TGTGCCAGCAGCTTAGTTTTTACAGGGCGTGGGGGGGAGCTGTTTTTT.

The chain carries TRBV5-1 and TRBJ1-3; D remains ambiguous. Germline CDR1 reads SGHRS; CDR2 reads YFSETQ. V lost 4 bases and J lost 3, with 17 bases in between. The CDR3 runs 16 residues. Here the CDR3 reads CASSPSGPWGGNTIYF. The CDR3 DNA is TGCGCCAGCAGCCCATCCGGTCCGTGGGGTGGAAACACCATATATTTT.

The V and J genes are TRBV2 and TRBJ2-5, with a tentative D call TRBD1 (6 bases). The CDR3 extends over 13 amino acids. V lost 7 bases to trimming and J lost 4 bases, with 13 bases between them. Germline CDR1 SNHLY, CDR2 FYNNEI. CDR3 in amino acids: CASTRDTPETQYF. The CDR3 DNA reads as TGTGCCAGCACCAGGGACACCCCAGAGACCCAGTACTTC.

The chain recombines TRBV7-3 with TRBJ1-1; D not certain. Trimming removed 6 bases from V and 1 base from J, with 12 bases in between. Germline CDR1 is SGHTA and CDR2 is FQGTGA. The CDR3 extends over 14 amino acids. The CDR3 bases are TGTGCCAGCAGTTGGGGTACCGAGAACACTGAAGCTTTCTTT. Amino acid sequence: CASSWGTENTEAFF.